One sample yielded the 2 T cell receptor beta chains listed below, sequenced in a study of cytomegalovirus exposure and HLA in healthy donors. In the PCR, 60 Vbeta and 13 Jbeta primers were used. TCRdb keeps only in-frame clones here, not all; method: immunoSEQ multiplex PCR. The sample includes around 120,000 clones, 55% to 65% of them seen just once. The sample comprised PBMCs. These receptors were obtained from a woman aged 40 to 50 in good health and CMV-seropositive.

This clone was counted a few times. The V and J genes are TRBV4-1 and TRBJ1-2; 7 nucleotides match TRBD1. Germline V gene lookup returns CDR1 MGHRA and CDR2 YSYEKL. V shed 3 bases, J shed 7 bases, and the junction held 8 bases outside the gene matches. This CDR3 has 14 amino acids. CDR3 protein: CASSQTGSVVGYTF. The CDR3 bases are TGCGCCAGCAGCCAGACAGGGAGTGTTGTTGGCTACACCTTC.

The V and J genes are TRBV6-5 and TRBJ1-2; 7 positions match TRBD1. The CDR3 runs to 12 residues. The V segment lost 7 bases and the J segment 7 bases; nucleotides outside the gene matches: 6. In germline, CDR1 is MNHEY, CDR2 SVGAGI. CDR3 nucleotides: TGTGCCAGCAATCGACAGGGCCGTGGCTACACCTTC. The encoded protein is CASNRQGRGYTF.